This T cell receptor beta chain was identified during a study of breast tumors, draining lymph nodes, adjacent tissues. This clonotype occurred a few times. There are 15 residues in the CDR3. The V and J ends lost 10 bases and 1 base, in that order; junction bases with no gene match: 7. Germline V gene data show CDR1 as ENHRY and CDR2 as SYGVKD. TCRdb independently ran MiXCR on the multiplex PCR reads; one entry per CDR3 protein. Among 200,000 to 300,000 distinct CDR3 sequences listed, roughly 30% were seen once. The lymph nodes were axillary draining lymph nodes from breast cancer patients. The source is a female donor with breast cancer. Some clones in this sample may be carry-over from other donors' samples. The source material was axillary lymph node tissue. V is TRBV10-3 and J is TRBJ1-5, with 10 bases lining up with TRBD1. CDR3 bases: TGTGCCAGCCGAGGGGACAGGGGAAGCAATCAGCCCCAGCATTTT. It specifies CASRGDRGSNQPQHF.